Detailed here is one TCR beta chain. Its antigen is undetermined. Terminally differentiated effector memory CD45RA+ cells were excluded by CCR7 positive selection of CD45RO-negative cells. The data stem from a study of shared clonotypes between healthy human individuals. Study-wide context: There were three CD4 naive, three CD4 memory, two CD8 naive and one CD8 memory plates per donor. Study-level results: A reduction in generation probabilities was seen for non-shared clonotypes relative to those shared by all four donors. Blood was the sole source, and tissue repertoires probably differ.

The table came from immunoSEQ multiplex PCR; TCRdb's copy has only in-frame clones and leaves some out. The sample includes about 2.1 million clones, around 93% of them seen just once. This CDR3 is 14 amino acids long. Trimming took off 5 bases at V and 2 bases at J, with 12 bases between the two ends. Germline CDR1 is LNHDA and CDR2 is SQIVND (reference sequence). The J gene is TRBJ1-1, the V gene TRBV19; weak D call: TRBD1 (5 bases). The origin of this receptor is a man aged 18 to 35 in good health. Some clones in this sample may be carry-over from other donors' samples. The sequenced material came from naive CD8+ T cells from PBMCs. The CDR3 DNA is TGTGCCAGTAGTCCGGGGCAGCAAAACACTGAAGCTTTCTTT. Translating gives CASSPGQQNTEAFF.